Shown below are 13 T cell receptor beta chains from a single sample sequenced in a study of early T cells in non-severe SARS-CoV-2 infection. TCRdb recomputed calls from the 5' RACE reads with MiXCR, one row per CDR3 protein. The sample has fewer than 85,000 distinct CDR3 sequences; around 9.9% are singletons. Sample: whole blood. The receptor source for this set is an adult who was a healthcare worker with PCR-confirmed SARS-CoV-2 infection or an uninfected control (not recorded which).

The CDR3 loop is CASRLTGGLDTQYF. The CDR3 region has the DNA TGTGCCAGCAGGCTTACGGGGGGGCTTGATACGCAGTATTTT. The V and J genes are TRBV12-3 or TRBV12-4 and TRBJ2-3, with 8 bases that match TRBD2. The CDR3 loop spans 14 amino acids. The V segment lost 6 bases and the J segment 6 bases; nucleotides outside the gene matches: 8.

This clonotype was detected ten times or more. The V call is TRBV6-1, the J call TRBJ2-3, with D hard to call. V lost 4 bases and J lost 8, with 4 bases in between. Germline CDR1 and CDR2: MNHNS and SASEGT. The CDR3 is 10 residues long. The CDR3 nucleotides read TGTGCCAGCAGTGGAAGTACGCAGTATTTT. As protein: CASSGSTQYF.

This clonotype occurred many times. The chain is built from TRBV19 and TRBJ1-5; TRBD1 aligns across 7 bases. The CDR3 covers 15 residues. Per the germline V gene, CDR1 is LNHDA and CDR2 is SQIVND (reference sequence). J was trimmed by 0 bases and V by 5 bases; bases with no gene match: 4. CDR3 DNA sequence: TGTGCCAGTAGTGCCCAGGGGGATAGCAATCAGCCCCAGCATTTT. Protein: CASSAQGDSNQPQHF.

This clonotype was picked up many times. The V gene is TRBV20-1, the J gene TRBJ2-2; possibly TRBD2 for D (6 bases). Trimming removed 4 bases at V and 7 bases at J, with 13 bases between. CDR3 length: 13 residues. CDR1 and CDR2 from the germline V gene are DFQATT and SNEGSKA (reference sequence). The CDR3 loop reads CSAKLAGGGELFF. The CDR3 DNA is TGCAGTGCTAAACTAGCTGGGGGCGGGGAGCTGTTTTTT.

The DNA for the CDR3 is TGTGCCAGCAGTTTCCAGGGCGGGGGAAAACTGTTTTTT. Translation gives CASSFQGGGKLFF. The chain couples TRBV6-6 to TRBJ1-4, with D perhaps matching TRBD1 (5 bases). Trimming cost V 4 bases and J 10 bases, with 13 bases left between them. The CDR3 totals 13 residues. Per germline, CDR1 MNHNY and CDR2 SVGAGI (reference sequence).

In its sample, this clonotype was seen many times. The chain carries TRBV27 and TRBJ2-7; TRBD1 matches 7 bases. CDR1 is MNHEY, CDR2 SMNVEV, per germline (reference sequence). The CDR3 sequence is 15 residues long. V lost 3 bases, J lost 0 bases, and 5 bases stayed unmatched. For the CDR3, the DNA is TGTGCCAGCAGTTTCCTCGGACAGGTCTCCTACGAGCAGTACTTC. Protein sequence: CASSFLGQVSYEQYF.

This clonotype came up many times. The chain has TRBV2 and TRBJ2-3, with a weak D call TRBD2 (5 bases). V was cut by 5 bases and J by 3 bases, with 9 bases left in between. Per germline, CDR1 SNHLY and CDR2 FYNNEI. The CDR3 is 13 amino acids. The CDR3 loop reads CASSPDLTDTQYF. CDR3 in DNA: TGTGCCAGCAGTCCGGACTTGACAGATACGCAGTATTTT.

At least ten counts were recorded for this clonotype. This chain joins TRBV10-3 and TRBJ2-7, with 11 bases that match TRBD1. CDR3 length: 14 amino acids. The V gene's germline CDR1 is ENHRY and CDR2 SYGVKD. Trimming at V came to 8 bases and at J to 4 bases, leaving 7 bases not matched to a gene. This chain's CDR3 is CAIAPGTGGYEQYF. The CDR3 bases are TGTGCCATCGCCCCCGGGACAGGGGGGTACGAGCAGTACTTC.

Ten or more counts support this clonotype. This rearrangement joins TRBV30 to TRBJ2-4, with a tentative D call TRBD2 (6 bases). The V gene's germline CDR1 is GTSNPN and CDR2 SVGIG (reference sequence). This CDR3 has 16 residues. Trimming pared 0 bases from V and 1 base from J, leaving 13 bases between. CDR3 loop: CAWSVAGSKAKNIQYF. The CDR3 bases are TGTGCCTGGAGTGTTGCGGGAAGTAAGGCCAAAAACATTCAGTACTTC.

This sequence joins TRBV12-3 or TRBV12-4 and TRBJ2-1; possible D gene TRBD2, 5 bases. This CDR3 has 13 residues. Trimming took off 4 bases at V and 7 bases at J, with 11 bases between the two ends. CDR3 residues: CASSSYRENEQFF. Written as DNA, the CDR3 is TGTGCCAGCAGTTCCTACCGGGAAAATGAGCAGTTCTTC.

This chain joins TRBV19 and TRBJ1-5, with D possibly matching TRBD1 (6 bases). CDR3 length: 15 amino acids. Germline CDR1 is LNHDA and CDR2 is SQIVND (reference sequence). Trimming removed 7 bases at V and 0 bases at J, with 13 bases between. CDR3 sequence (DNA): TGTGCCAGTATTGAGGGGGGCTATAGCAATCAGCCCCAGCATTTT. Residues: CASIEGGYSNQPQHF. Full variable domain (outside the CDR3, taken from reference TRBV19 and TRBJ1-5): DGGITQSPKYLFRKEGQNVTLSCEQNLNHDAMYWYRQDPGQGLRLIYYSQIVNDFQKGDIAEGYSVSREKKESFPLTVTSAQKNPTAFYLCASIEGGYSNQPQHFGDGTRLSIL.

This chain connects TRBV5-1 to TRBJ2-3; 8 positions match TRBD1. Germline CDR1 reads SGHRS; CDR2 reads YFSETQ. V dropped 2 bases and J dropped 2; count of bases not matched to a gene: 13. CDR3 length equals 18 residues. CDR3 protein: CASSFQTGAGRYTDTQYF. CDR3 in DNA: TGCGCCAGCAGCTTCCAGACAGGGGCCGGACGTTACACAGATACGCAGTATTTT.

The chain couples TRBV7-6 to TRBJ1-1; 7 bases align to TRBD1. Trimming took 0 bases from V and 5 from J; bases not matched to a gene: 6. The CDR3 runs 15 residues. Germline V gene lookup returns CDR1 SGHVS and CDR2 FNYEAQ. CDR3: CASSLALKGQTEAFF. CDR3 DNA: TGTGCCAGCAGCTTAGCGTTGAAGGGACAGACTGAAGCTTTCTTT.